This T cell receptor beta chain derives from a study of OX40 agonist ivuxolimab in advanced cancers. Per germline, CDR1 MDHEN and CDR2 SYDVKM. The V end was cut by 3 bases, the J end by 2 bases, with 2 bases between. This CDR3 has 12 amino acids. Libraries were prepared by immunoSEQ multiplex PCR; TCRdb keeps only in-frame clonotypes and omits some of them. The table shows about 100,000 clones, with under 95% occurring only once. The sequencing used CD4+ or CD8+ T cells sorted from blood, collected in a trial of the OX40 agonist ivuxolimab. The J gene is TRBJ2-4, the V gene TRBV28; no reliable D call. The sequence was collected from an adult with an advanced solid tumor such as melanoma, head and neck, liver or kidney cancer. The DNA of the CDR3 is TGTGCCAGCAGTTTTCCCAAAAACATTCAGTACTTC. It codes for CASSFPKNIQYF.